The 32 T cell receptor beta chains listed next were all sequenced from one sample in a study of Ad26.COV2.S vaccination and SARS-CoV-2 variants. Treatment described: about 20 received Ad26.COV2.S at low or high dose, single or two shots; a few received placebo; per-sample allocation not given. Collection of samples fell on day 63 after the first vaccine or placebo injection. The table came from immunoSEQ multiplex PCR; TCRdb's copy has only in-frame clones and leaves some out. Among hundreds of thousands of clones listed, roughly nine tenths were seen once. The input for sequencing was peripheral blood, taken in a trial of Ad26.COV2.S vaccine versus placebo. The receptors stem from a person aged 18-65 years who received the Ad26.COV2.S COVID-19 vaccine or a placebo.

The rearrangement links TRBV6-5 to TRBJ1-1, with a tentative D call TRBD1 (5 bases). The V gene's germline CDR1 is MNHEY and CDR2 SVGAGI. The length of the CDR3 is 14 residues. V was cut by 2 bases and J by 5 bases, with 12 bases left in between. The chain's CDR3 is CASSYGGGSTEAFF. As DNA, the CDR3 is TGTGCCAGCAGTTACGGTGGGGGTAGTACTGAAGCTTTCTTT.

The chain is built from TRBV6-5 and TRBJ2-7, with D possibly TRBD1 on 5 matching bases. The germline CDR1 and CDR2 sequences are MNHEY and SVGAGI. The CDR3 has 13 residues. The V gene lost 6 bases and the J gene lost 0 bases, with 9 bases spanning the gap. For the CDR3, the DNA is TGTGCCAGCAGGGACACAGCCTCCTACGAGCAGTACTTC. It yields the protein CASRDTASYEQYF.

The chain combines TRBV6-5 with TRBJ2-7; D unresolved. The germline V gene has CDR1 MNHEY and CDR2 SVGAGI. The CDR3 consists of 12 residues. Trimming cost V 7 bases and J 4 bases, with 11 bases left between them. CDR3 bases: TGTGCCAGCACCCTCGAAGGATACGAGCAGTACTTC. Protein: CASTLEGYEQYF.

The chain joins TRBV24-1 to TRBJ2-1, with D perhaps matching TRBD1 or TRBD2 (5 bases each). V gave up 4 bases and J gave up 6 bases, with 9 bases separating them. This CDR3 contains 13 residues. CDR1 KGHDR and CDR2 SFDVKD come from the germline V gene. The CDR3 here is CATSDPRGNEQFF. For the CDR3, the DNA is TGTGCCACCAGTGACCCGAGGGGCAATGAGCAGTTCTTC.

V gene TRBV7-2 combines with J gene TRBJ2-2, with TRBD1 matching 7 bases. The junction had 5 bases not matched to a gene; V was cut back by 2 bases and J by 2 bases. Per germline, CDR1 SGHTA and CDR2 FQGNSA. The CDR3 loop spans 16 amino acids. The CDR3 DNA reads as TGTGCCAGCAGCTTAACGGGACAGCAAAACACCGGGGAGCTGTTTTTT. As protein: CASSLTGQQNTGELFF.

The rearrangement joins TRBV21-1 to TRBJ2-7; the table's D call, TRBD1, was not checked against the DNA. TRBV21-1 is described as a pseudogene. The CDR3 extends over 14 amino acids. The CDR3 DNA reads TGTGCCATCACCAGGGGGCCTTGGCCCTACGAGCAGTACTTC. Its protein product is CAITRGPWPYEQYF.

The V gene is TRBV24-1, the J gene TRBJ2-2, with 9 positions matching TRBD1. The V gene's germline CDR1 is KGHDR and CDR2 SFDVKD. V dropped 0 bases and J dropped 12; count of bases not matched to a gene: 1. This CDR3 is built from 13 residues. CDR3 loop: CATSDLDRGKLFF. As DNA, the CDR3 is TGTGCCACCAGTGATTTGGACAGGGGGAAGCTGTTTTTT.

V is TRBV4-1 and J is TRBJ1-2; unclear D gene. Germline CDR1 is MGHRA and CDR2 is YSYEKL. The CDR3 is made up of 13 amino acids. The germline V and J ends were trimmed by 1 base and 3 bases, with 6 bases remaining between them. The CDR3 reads CASSQVGDYGYTF. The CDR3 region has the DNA TGCGCCAGCAGCCAAGTTGGAGACTATGGCTACACCTTC.

The CDR3 sequence is CASSPHRVVNYGYTF. The CDR3 bases are TGTGCCAGCAGCCCCCACAGGGTGGTTAACTATGGCTACACCTTC. V and J are TRBV6-5 and TRBJ1-2, with D possibly matching TRBD1 (6 bases). The CDR3 has 15 amino acids. Trimming took off 6 bases at V and 1 base at J, with 15 bases between the two ends. CDR1 MNHEY and CDR2 SVGAGI come from the germline V gene.

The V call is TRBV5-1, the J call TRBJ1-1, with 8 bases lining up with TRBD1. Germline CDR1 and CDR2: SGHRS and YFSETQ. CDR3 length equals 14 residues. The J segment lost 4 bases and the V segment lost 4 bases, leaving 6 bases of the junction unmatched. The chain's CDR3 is CASSAGTGSTEAFF. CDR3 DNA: TGCGCCAGCAGCGCCGGGACAGGTTCCACTGAAGCTTTCTTT.

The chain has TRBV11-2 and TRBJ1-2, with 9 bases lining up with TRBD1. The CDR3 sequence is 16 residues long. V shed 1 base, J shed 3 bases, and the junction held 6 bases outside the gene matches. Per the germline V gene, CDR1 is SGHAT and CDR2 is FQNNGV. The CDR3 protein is CASSLGGQGSHYGYTF. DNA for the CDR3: TGTGCCAGCAGCTTAGGGGGACAGGGCTCCCACTATGGCTACACCTTC.

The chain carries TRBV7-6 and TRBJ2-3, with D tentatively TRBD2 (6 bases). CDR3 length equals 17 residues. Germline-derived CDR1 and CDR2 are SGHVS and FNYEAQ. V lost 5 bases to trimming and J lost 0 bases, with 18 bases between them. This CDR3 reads CASSALGSSASTDTQYF. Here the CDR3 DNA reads TGTGCCAGCAGCGCCCTCGGATCTAGCGCAAGCACAGATACGCAGTATTTT.

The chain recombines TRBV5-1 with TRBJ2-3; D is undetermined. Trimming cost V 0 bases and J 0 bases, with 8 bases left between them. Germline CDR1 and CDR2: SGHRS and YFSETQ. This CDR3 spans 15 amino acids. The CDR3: CASSLDSVSTDTQYF. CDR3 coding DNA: TGCGCCAGCAGCTTGGACAGCGTCAGCACAGATACGCAGTATTTT.

The CDR3 bases are TGTGCCAGCAGCCGAGGGACTAGCGCTCCGGGTGGGTGGGGTGGAAACATTCAGTACTTC. Its protein is CASSRGTSAPGGWGGNIQYF. The rearrangement joins TRBV27 to TRBJ2-4; 10 nucleotides match TRBD2. Per the germline V gene, CDR1 is MNHEY and CDR2 is SMNVEV (reference sequence). The CDR3 is 20 residues long. Trimming removed 6 bases from V and 6 bases from J; junction bases left unmatched: 23.

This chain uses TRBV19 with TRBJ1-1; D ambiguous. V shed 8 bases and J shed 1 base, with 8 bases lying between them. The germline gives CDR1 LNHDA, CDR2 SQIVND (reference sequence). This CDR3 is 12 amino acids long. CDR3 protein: CASSFRNTEAFF. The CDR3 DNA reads TGTGCCAGTTCTTTTCGGAACACTGAAGCTTTCTTT.

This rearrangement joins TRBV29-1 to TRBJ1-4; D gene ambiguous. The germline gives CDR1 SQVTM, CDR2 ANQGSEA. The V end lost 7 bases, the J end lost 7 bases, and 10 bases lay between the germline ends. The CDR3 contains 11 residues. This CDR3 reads CSGGLGEKLFF. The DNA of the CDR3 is TGCAGCGGGGGTTTGGGTGAAAAACTGTTTTTT.

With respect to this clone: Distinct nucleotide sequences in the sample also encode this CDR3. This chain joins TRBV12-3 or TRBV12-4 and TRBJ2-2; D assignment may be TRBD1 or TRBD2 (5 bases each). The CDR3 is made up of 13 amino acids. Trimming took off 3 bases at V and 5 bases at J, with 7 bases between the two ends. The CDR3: CASSLWGTGELFF. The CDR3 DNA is TGTGCCAGCAGTTTGTGGGGGACCGGGGAGCTGTTTTTT.

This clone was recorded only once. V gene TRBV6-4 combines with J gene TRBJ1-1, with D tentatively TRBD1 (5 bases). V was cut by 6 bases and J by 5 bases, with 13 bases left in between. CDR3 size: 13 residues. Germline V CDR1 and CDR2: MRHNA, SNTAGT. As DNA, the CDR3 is TGTGCCAGCAGCACCGGGGGGGAGACTGAAGCTTTCTTT. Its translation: CASSTGGETEAFF.

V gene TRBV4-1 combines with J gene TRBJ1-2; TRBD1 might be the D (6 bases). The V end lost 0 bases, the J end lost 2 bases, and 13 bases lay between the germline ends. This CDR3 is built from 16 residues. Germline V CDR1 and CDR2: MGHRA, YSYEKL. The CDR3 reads CASSQEGQGMNYGYTF. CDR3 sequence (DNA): TGCGCCAGCAGCCAAGAAGGTCAGGGGATGAACTATGGCTACACCTTC.

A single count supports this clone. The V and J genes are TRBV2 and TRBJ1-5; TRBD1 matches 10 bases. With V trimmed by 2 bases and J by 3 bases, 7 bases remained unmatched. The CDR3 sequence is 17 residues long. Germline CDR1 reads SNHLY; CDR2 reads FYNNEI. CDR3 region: CASSEILDRGYNQPQHF. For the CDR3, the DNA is TGTGCCAGCAGTGAAATTTTGGACAGGGGGTACAATCAGCCCCAGCATTTT.

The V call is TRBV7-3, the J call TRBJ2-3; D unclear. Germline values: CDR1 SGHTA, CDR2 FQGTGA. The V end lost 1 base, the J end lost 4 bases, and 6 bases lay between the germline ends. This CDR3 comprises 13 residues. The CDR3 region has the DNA TGTGCCAGCAGCTTAATTGGGGCAGATACGCAGTATTTT. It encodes CASSLIGADTQYF. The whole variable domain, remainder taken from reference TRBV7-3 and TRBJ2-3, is GAGVSQTPSNKVTEKGKYVELRCDPISGHTALYWYRQSLGQGPEFLIYFQGTGAADDSGLPNDRFFAVRPEGSVSTLKIQRTERGDSAVYLCASSLIGADTQYFGPGTRLTVL.

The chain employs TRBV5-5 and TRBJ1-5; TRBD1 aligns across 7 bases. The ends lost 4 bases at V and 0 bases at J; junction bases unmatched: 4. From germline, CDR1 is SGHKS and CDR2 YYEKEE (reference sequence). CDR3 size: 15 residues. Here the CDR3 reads CASSAGQISNQPQHF. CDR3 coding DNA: TGTGCCAGCAGCGCGGGACAGATTAGCAATCAGCCCCAGCATTTT.

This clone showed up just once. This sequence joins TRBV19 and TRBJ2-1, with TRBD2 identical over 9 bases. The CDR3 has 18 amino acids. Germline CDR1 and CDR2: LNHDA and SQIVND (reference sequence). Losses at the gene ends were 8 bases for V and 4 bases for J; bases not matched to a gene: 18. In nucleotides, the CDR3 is TGTGCCAGTGAGGGCTGGAGCGGGGGGCCTGGGACGTACAATGAGCAGTTCTTC. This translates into CASEGWSGGPGTYNEQFF.

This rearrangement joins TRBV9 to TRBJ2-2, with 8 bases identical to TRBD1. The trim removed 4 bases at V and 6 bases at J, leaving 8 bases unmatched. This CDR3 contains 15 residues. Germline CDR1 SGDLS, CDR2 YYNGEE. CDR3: CASSQAGGAAGELFF. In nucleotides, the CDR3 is TGTGCCAGCAGCCAGGCAGGGGGCGCGGCCGGGGAGCTGTTTTTT.

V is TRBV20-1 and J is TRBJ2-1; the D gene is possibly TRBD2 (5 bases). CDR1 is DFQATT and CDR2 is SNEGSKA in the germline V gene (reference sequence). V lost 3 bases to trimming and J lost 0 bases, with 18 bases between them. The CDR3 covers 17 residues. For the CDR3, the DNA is TGCAGTGCTAGTCTAGCCCCGCTAGACGGCTCCTACAATGAGCAGTTCTTC. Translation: CSASLAPLDGSYNEQFF.

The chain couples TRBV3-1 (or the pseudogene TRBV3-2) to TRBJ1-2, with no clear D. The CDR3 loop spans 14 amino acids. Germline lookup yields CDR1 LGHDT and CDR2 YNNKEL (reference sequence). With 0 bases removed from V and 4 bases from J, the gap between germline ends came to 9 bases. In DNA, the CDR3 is TGTGCCAGCAGCCAAGATCTGGATCCCTATGGCTACACCTTC. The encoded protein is CASSQDLDPYGYTF.

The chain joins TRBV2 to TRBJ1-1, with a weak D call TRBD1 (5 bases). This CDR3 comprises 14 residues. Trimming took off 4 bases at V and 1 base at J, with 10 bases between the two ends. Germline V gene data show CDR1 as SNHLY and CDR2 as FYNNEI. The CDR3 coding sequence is TGTGCCAGCAGTGGGCAGGGCGCGAACACTGAAGCTTTCTTT. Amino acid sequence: CASSGQGANTEAFF.

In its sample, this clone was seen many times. The CDR3 DNA follows: TGTGCCAGCAGCGGGACAGGGGGCTACGAGCAGTACTTC. It yields the protein CASSGTGGYEQYF. J is TRBJ2-7 and V is TRBV7-9; 11 bases line up with TRBD1. CDR1 and CDR2 from the germline V gene are SEHNR and FQNEAQ (reference sequence). V was pared by 5 bases and J by 3 bases, with 0 bases of the junction left unmatched. The CDR3 has 13 amino acids.

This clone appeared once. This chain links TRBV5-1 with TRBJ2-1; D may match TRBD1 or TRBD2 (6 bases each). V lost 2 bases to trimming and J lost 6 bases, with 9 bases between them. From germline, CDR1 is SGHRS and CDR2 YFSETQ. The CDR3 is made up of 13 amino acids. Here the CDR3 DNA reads TGCGCCAGCAGCTTACAGGGAGGCAATGAGCAGTTCTTC. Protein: CASSLQGGNEQFF.

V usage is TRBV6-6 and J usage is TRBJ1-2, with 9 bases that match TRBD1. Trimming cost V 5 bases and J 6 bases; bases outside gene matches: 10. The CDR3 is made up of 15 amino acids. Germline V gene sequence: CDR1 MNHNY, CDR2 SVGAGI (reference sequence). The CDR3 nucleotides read TGTGCCAGCAGTACAAGTCTACAGGGGGCGGATGGCTACACCTTC. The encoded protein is CASSTSLQGADGYTF.

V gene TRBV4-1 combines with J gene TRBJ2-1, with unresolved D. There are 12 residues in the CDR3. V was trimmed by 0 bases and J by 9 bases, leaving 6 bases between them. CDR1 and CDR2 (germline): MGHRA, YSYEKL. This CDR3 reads CASSQERGEQFF. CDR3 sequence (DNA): TGCGCCAGCAGCCAAGAACGTGGTGAGCAGTTCTTC.

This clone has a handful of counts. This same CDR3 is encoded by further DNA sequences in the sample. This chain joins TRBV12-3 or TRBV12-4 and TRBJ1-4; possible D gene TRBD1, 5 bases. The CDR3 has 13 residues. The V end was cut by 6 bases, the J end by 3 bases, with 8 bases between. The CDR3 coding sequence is TGTGCCAGCAGCAGACAGCCTAATGAAAAACTGTTTTTT. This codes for CASSRQPNEKLFF.